This is a list of T cell receptor beta chains from one sample in a study of blood T cell repertoires in COVID-19. TCRdb's table, derived via immunoSEQ multiplex PCR, lists solely in-frame clones and lacks some. The table includes roughly 100,000 clones, 92% detected once. Sequenced sample: peripheral blood. These receptors all come from a woman aged 50 to 60 with COVID-19, enrolled during active disease. The CDR3 runs from the conserved cysteine through the conserved F or W. The D gene is left open where the match is weak. Size tells how often a clone was seen (once, few, many) or the class of an expanded clone, and some rows leave it out.

j_call | v_call | clone_size | d_call | cdr3_nt | cdr3_aa
TRBJ1-2 | TRBV12-3/TRBV12-4 | NA | NA | TGTGCCAGCAGTTTAGTTAGCTATGGCTACACCTTC | CASSLVSYGYTF
TRBJ1-6 | TRBV5-4 | NA | NA | TGTGCCAGCAGCTTGGCCAAGGGGCCACGGCCGAATTCACCCCTCCACTTT | CASSLAKGPRPNSPLHF
TRBJ1-2 | TRBV5-1 | NA | NA | TGCGCCAGCAGCTTGGCGGGTCGTCAGGGAGGGTTTGGCTACACCTTC | CASSLAGRQGGFGYTF
TRBJ1-5 | TRBV15 | once | NA | TGTGCCACCAGCAGAGATCGGGGGTATCAGCCCCAGCATTTT | CATSRDRGYQPQHF
TRBJ2-1 | TRBV15 | NA | NA | TGTGCCACCAGCAGAGATGGGGGGGGCTACTACAATGAGCAGTTCTTC | CATSRDGGGYYNEQFF
TRBJ1-6 | TRBV6-5 | NA | NA | TGTGCCAGCAGTTACTCGTCGGAGTATTCACCCCTCCACTTT | CASSYSSEYSPLHF
TRBJ2-3 | TRBV11-2 | NA | NA | TGTGCCAGCAGCTTAGTATTACTAGATTCCCCAGATACGCAGTATTTT | CASSLVLLDSPDTQYF
TRBJ2-3 | TRBV5-1 | NA | NA | TGCGCCAGCAGCTTGGATGCCGGGTGGTCCACAGATACGCAGTATTTT | CASSLDAGWSTDTQYF
TRBJ1-1 | TRBV5-1 | NA | TRBD1 | TGCGCCAGCAGCGCTGACAGGGGGCGCGTCACTGAAGCTTTCTTT | CASSADRGRVTEAFF
TRBJ1-2 | TRBV6-5 | once | TRBD1 | TGTGCCAGCATTTACAGGGGCCTGGAGGGCTACACCTTC | CASIYRGLEGYTF
TRBJ1-3 | TRBV20-1 | NA | TRBD1 | TGCAGTGCTAGTCCAACAGGGGGCCCCTTGCGGGATTTT | CSASPTGGPLRDF
TRBJ1-2 | TRBV3-1/TRBV3-2 | NA | NA | TGTGCCAGCAGCCAAGTCGCGAGCAACTATGGCTACACCTTC | CASSQVASNYGYTF